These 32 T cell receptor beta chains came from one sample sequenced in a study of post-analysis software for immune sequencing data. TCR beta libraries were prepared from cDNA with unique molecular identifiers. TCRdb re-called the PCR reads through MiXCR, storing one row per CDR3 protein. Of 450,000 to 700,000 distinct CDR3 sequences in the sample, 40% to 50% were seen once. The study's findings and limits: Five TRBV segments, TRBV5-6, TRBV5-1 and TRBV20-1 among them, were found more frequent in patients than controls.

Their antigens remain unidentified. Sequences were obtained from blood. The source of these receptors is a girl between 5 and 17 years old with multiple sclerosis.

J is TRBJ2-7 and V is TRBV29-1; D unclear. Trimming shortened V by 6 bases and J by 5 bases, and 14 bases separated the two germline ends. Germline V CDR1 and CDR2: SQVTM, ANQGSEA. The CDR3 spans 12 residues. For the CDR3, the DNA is TGCAGCGTCGTGCTCTCCTTCGACGAGCAGTACTTC. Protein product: CSVVLSFDEQYF.

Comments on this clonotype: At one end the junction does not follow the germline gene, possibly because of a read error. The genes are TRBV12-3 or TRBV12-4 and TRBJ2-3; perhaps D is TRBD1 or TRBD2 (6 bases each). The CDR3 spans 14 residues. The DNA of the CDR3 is TGTGCCAGCAGTTGGGACTGGGACACAGATGCGCAGTATTTT. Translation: CASSWDWDTDAQYF.

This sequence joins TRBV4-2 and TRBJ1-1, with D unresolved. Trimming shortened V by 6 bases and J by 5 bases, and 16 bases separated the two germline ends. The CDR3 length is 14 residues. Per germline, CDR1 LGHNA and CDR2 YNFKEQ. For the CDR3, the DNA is TGTGCCAGCAGAGGAACACGGAGGGATACTGAAGCTTTCTTT. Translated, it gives CASRGTRRDTEAFF.

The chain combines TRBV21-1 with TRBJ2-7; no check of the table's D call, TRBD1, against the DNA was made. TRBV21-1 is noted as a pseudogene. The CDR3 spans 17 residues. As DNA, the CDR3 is TGTGCCAGCAGCAAAGGGGACAGGGATCGGGGCCCCTACGAGCAGTACTTC. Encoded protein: CASSKGDRDRGPYEQYF.

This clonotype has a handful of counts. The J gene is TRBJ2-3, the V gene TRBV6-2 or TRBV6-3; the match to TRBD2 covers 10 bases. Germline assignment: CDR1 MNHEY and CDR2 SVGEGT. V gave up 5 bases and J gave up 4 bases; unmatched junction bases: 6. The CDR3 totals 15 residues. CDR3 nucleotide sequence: TGTGCCAGCAGTCCTAGCGGGAGTGGGGCAGATACGCAGTATTTT. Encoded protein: CASSPSGSGADTQYF.

This CDR3 is CASSLGPGGTGSYEQYF. Written as DNA, the CDR3 is TGCGCCAGCAGCTTGGGGCCGGGTGGGACAGGATCCTACGAGCAGTACTTC. V and J are TRBV5-1 and TRBJ2-7, with 8 nucleotides matching TRBD1. V lost 0 bases to trimming and J lost 1 base; unmatched junction nucleotides: 9. CDR1 and CDR2 (germline): SGHRS, YFSETQ. This CDR3 is 17 amino acids long. Together with reference TRBV5-1 and TRBJ2-7, the CDR3 gives the full variable domain: KAGVTQTPRYLIKTRGQQVTLSCSPISGHRSVSWYQQTPGQGLQFLFEYFSETQRNKGNFPGRFSGRQFSNSRSEMNVSTLELGDSALYLCASSLGPGGTGSYEQYFGPGTRLTVT.

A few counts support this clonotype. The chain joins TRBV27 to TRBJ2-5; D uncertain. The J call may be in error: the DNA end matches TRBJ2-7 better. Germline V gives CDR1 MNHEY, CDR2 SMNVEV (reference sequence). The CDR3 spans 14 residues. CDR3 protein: CASSPRHLGYEQYF. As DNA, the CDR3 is TGTGCCAGCAGCCCCCGACACCTAGGGTACGAGCAGTACTTC.

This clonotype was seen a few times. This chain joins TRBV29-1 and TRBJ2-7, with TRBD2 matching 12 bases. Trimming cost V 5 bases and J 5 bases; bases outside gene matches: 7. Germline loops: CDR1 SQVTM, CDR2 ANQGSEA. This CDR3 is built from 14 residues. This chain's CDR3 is CSVLTSGRQNEQYF. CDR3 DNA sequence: TGCAGCGTTTTGACTAGCGGGAGACAAAACGAGCAGTACTTC.

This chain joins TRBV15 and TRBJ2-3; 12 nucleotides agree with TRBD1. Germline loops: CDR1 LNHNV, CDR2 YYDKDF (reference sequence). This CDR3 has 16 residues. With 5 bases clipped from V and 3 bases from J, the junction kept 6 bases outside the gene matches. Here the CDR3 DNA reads TGTGCCACCAGCGCCCGGGACAGGGGGCTTACAGATACGCAGTATTTT. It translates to CATSARDRGLTDTQYF.

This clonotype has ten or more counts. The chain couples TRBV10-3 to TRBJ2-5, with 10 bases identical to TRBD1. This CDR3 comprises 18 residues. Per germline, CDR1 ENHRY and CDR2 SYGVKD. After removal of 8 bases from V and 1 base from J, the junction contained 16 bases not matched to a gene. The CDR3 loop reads CAIAGHRQGAGSQETQYF. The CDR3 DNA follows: TGTGCCATCGCTGGTCATCGACAGGGGGCTGGTTCCCAAGAGACCCAGTACTTC.

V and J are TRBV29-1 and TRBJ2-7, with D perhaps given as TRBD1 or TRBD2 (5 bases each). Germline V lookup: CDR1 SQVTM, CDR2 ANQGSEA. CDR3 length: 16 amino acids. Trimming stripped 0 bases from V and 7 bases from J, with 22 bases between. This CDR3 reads CSVEDPLAFRGNEQYF. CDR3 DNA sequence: TGCAGCGTTGAAGATCCCCTCGCCTTCCGGGGCAATGAGCAGTACTTC.

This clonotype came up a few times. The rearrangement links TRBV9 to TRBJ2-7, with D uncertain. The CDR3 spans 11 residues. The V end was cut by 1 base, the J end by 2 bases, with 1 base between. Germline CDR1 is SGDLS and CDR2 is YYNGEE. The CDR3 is CASSVPYEQYF. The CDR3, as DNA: TGTGCCAGCAGCGTACCCTACGAGCAGTACTTC.

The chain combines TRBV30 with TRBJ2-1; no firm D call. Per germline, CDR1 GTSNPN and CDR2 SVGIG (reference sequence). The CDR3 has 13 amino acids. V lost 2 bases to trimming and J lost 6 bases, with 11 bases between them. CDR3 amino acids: CAWSPTVINEQFF. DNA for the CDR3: TGTGCCTGGAGTCCCACTGTTATCAATGAGCAGTTCTTC.

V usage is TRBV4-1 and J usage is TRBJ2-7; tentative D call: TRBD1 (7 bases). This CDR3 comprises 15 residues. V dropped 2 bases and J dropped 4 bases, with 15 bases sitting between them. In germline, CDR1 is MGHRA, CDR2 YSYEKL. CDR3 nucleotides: TGCGCCAGCAGCCAACAGGCAGGGGGGATTTACGAGCAGTACTTC. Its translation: CASSQQAGGIYEQYF.

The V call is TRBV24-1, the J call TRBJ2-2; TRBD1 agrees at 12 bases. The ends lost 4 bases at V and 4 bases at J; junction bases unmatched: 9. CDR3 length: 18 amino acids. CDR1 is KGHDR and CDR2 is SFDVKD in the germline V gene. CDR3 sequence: CATSDWRGTGGPTGELFF. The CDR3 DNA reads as TGTGCCACCAGTGACTGGAGGGGGACAGGGGGCCCCACCGGGGAGCTGTTTTTT.

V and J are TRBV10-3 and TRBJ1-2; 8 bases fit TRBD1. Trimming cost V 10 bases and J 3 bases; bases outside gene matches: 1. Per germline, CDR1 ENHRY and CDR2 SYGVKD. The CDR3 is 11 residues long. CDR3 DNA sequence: TGTGCCACGACAGGGGACTATGGCTACACCTTC. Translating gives CATTGDYGYTF.

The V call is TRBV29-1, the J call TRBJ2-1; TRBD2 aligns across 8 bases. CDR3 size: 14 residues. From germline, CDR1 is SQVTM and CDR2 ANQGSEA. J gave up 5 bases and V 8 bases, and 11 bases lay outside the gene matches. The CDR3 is CSLFSGGPHNEQFF. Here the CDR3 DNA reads TGCAGCCTCTTTTCGGGAGGGCCCCACAATGAGCAGTTCTTC.

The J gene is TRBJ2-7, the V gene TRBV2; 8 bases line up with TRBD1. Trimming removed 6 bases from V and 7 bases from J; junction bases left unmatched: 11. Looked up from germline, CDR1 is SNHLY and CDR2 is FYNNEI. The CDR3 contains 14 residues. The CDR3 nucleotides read TGTGCCAGCAGAGAACCGGGACAGGTGAGGGAGCAGTACTTC. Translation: CASREPGQVREQYF.

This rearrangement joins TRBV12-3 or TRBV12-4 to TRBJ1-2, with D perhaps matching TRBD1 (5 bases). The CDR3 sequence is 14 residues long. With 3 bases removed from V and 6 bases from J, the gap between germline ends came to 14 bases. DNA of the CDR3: TGTGCCAGCAGTTTGGGCCTTGGGGGTAATGGCTACACCTTC. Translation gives CASSLGLGGNGYTF.

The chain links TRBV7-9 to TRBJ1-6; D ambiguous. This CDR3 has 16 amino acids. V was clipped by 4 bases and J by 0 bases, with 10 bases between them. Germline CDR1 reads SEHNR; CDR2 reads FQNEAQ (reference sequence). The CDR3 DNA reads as TGTGCCAGCAGCTCTTCGGGCGGCTCCTATAATTCACCCCTCCACTTT. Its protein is CASSSSGGSYNSPLHF.

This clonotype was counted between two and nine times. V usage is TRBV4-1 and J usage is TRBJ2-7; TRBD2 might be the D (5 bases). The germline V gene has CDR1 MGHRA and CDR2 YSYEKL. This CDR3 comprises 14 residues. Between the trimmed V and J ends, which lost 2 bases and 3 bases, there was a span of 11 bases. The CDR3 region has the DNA TGCGCCAGCAGCCAAACGGACGGGATCTACGAGCAGTACTTC. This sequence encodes CASSQTDGIYEQYF.

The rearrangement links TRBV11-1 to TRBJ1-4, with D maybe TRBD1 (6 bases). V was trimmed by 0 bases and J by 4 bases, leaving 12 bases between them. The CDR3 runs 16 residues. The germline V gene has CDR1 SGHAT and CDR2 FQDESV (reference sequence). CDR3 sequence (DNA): TGTGCCAGCAGCTTAGCCACCACAGGGATTAATGAAAAACTGTTTTTT. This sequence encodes CASSLATTGINEKLFF.

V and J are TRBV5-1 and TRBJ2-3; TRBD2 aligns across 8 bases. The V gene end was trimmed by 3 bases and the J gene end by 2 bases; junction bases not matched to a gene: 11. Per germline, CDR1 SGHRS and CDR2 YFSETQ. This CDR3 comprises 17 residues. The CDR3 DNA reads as TGCGCCAGCAGCTCGCGAGGCGGGGGGATTTCCACAGATACGCAGTATTTT. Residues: CASSSRGGGISTDTQYF.

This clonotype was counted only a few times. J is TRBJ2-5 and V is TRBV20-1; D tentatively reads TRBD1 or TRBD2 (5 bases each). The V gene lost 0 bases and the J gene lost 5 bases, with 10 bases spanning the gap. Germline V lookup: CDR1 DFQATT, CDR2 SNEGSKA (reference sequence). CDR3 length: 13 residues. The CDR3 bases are TGCAGTGCTAGAGACGGGGCAGGCGAGACCCAGTACTTC. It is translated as CSARDGAGETQYF.

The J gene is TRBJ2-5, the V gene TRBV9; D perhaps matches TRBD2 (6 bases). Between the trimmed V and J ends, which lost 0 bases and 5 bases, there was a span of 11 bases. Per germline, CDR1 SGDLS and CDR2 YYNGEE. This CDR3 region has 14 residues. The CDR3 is CASSVAGVRETQYF. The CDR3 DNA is TGTGCCAGCAGCGTAGCGGGGGTCCGGGAGACCCAGTACTTC.

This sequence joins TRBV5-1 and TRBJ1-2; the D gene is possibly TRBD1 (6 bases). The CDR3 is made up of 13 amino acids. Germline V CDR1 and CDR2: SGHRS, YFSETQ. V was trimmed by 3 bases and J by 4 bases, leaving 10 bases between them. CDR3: CASSSGQIYGYTF. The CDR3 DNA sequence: TGCGCCAGCAGCTCCGGACAGATCTATGGCTACACCTTC.

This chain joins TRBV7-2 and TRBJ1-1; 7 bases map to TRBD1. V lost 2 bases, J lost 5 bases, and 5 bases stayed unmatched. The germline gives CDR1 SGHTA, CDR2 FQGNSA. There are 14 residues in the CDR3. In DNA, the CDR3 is TGTGCCAGCAGCTTAAAGGGGGCTGGTACTGAAGCTTTCTTT. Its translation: CASSLKGAGTEAFF.

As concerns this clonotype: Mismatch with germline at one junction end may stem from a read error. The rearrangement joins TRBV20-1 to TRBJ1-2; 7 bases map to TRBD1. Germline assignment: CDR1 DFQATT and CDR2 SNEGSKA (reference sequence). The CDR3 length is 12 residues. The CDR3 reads CRARQGNYGYTF. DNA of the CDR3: TGCAGGGCTAGACAGGGTAACTATGGCTACACCTTC.

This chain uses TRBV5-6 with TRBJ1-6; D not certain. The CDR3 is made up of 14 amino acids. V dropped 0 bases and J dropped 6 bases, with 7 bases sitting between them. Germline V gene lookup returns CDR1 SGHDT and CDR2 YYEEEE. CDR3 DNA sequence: TGTGCCAGCAGCTTGGGGCTGATTAATTCACCCCTCCACTTT. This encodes CASSLGLINSPLHF.

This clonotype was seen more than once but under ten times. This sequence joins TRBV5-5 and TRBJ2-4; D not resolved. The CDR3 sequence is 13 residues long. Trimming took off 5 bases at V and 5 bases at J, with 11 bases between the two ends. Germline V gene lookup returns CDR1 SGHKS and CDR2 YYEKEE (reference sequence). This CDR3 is CASSISDENIQYF. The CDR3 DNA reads TGTGCCAGCAGTATCTCCGATGAAAACATTCAGTACTTC.

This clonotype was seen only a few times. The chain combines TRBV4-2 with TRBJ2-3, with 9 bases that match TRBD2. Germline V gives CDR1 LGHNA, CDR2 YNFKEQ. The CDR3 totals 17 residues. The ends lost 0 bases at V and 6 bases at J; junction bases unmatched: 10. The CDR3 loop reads CASSQDDAGGGMDTQYF. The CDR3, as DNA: TGTGCCAGCAGCCAAGATGACGCGGGGGGGGGAATGGATACGCAGTATTTT.

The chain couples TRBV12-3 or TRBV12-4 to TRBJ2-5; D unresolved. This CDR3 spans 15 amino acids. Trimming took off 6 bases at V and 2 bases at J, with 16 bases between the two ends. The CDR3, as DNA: TGTGCCAGCAGCCCTCGGACCTCTGGGCAAGAGACCCAGTACTTC. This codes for CASSPRTSGQETQYF.